The 13 T cell receptor beta chains below were found in one sample sequenced in a study of shared clonotypes between healthy human individuals. Clones were read by immunoSEQ multiplex PCR, and TCRdb kept only the in-frame ones, dropping some. The table includes roughly 400,000 clones, about 97% detected once. Sequencing was performed on memory CD8+ T cells sorted from blood. Subset given: CD45RO+ cells pooled with CCR7-negative TemRA cells. Receptor source: a young man in good health.

The table lists this clone with a few counts. Other DNA sequences of this sample code for an identical CDR3. The rearrangement links TRBV28 to TRBJ2-7; D call uncertain. V was shortened by 1 base and J by 2 bases, with 3 bases between the two germline ends. CDR3 length equals 12 residues. Germline V gives CDR1 MDHEN, CDR2 SYDVKM. CDR3 loop: CASSLSPYEQYF. CDR3 coding DNA: TGTGCCAGCAGTTTATCCCCCTACGAGCAGTACTTC.

The chain uses TRBV28 and TRBJ2-5; D uncertain. In germline, CDR1 is MDHEN, CDR2 SYDVKM. There are 11 residues in the CDR3. V was pared by 7 bases and J by 4 bases, with 7 bases between. CDR3 nucleotide sequence: TGTGCCAGCACCGGGCCAGAGACCCAGTACTTC. It codes for CASTGPETQYF. The full variable domain, with the rest looked up from reference TRBV28 and TRBJ2-5, is DVKVTQSSRYLVKRTGEKVFLECVQDMDHENMFWYRQDPGLGLRLIYFSYDVKMKEKGDIPEGYSVSREKKERFSLILESASTNQTSMYLCASTGPETQYFGPGTRLLVL.

DNA for the CDR3: TGCAGTGCTAGAGATCTGAAGACCCAGTACTTC. Amino acids: CSARDLKTQYF. This chain joins TRBV20-1 and TRBJ2-5; no clear D. In germline, CDR1 is DFQATT, CDR2 SNEGSKA (reference sequence). CDR3 length: 11 amino acids. Trimming stripped 0 bases from V and 6 bases from J, with 5 bases between.

The DNA for the CDR3 is TGTGCCAGCAGCATACAGCGTTGGGGAGATAATGAAAAACTGTTTTTT. Protein sequence: CASSIQRWGDNEKLFF. This rearrangement joins TRBV7-9 to TRBJ1-4; D is unresolved. The CDR3 contains 16 residues. CDR1 and CDR2 (germline): SEHNR, FQNEAQ (reference sequence). Trimming pared 5 bases from V and 4 bases from J, leaving 17 bases between.

The chain links TRBV2 to TRBJ2-1; D gene unclear. The germline gives CDR1 SNHLY, CDR2 FYNNEI. Trimming pared 0 bases from V and 5 bases from J, leaving 8 bases between. The CDR3 spans 14 residues. The CDR3 spells CASSEALLNNEQFF. The CDR3 DNA is TGTGCCAGCAGTGAAGCGCTTCTAAACAATGAGCAGTTCTTC.

The genes are TRBV7-9 and TRBJ1-2; D remains ambiguous. V lost 1 base and J 0 bases, leaving 6 bases between the germline ends. This CDR3 is 14 amino acids long. Looked up from germline, CDR1 is SEHNR and CDR2 is FQNEAQ (reference sequence). The CDR3 loop is CASSLDTANYGYTF. In nucleotides, the CDR3 is TGTGCCAGCAGCTTAGACACGGCTAACTATGGCTACACCTTC.

This chain joins TRBV4-2 and TRBJ2-1, with 9 nucleotides matching TRBD2. The J segment lost 6 bases and the V segment lost 4 bases, leaving 4 bases of the junction unmatched. Germline-derived CDR1 and CDR2 are LGHNA and YNFKEQ. This CDR3 region has 14 residues. The CDR3 DNA sequence: TGTGCCAGCAGCCTAGCGGGAGCTGGCAATGAGCAGTTCTTC. It is translated as CASSLAGAGNEQFF.

V is TRBV5-4 and J is TRBJ2-5; 8 nucleotides agree with TRBD1. V shed 0 bases, J shed 2 bases, and the junction held 0 bases outside the gene matches. There are 14 residues in the CDR3. In germline, CDR1 is SGHNT, CDR2 YYREEE (reference sequence). The CDR3 loop reads CASSLGDRQETQYF. The DNA for the CDR3 is TGTGCCAGCAGCTTGGGGGACAGGCAAGAGACCCAGTACTTC. The variable domain in full, completed from reference TRBV5-4 and TRBJ2-5, reads ETGVTQSPTHLIKTRGQQVTLRCSSQSGHNTVSWYQQALGQGPQFIFQYYREEENGRGNFPPRFSGLQFPNYSSELNVNALELDDSALYLCASSLGDRQETQYFGPGTRLLVL.

The chain joins TRBV13 to TRBJ2-7; D not resolved. Germline V gene lookup returns CDR1 PRHDT and CDR2 FYEKMQ (reference sequence). Trimming stripped 3 bases from V and 0 bases from J, with 3 bases between. The CDR3 is 12 residues long. The CDR3 is CASSFSSYEQYF. The DNA for the CDR3 is TGTGCCAGCAGCTTCTCCTCCTACGAGCAGTACTTC.

The chain carries TRBV7-6 and TRBJ2-1, with no clear D. V lost 0 bases to trimming and J lost 9 bases, with 6 bases between them. From germline, CDR1 is SGHVS and CDR2 FNYEAQ. This CDR3 has 12 amino acids. In DNA form, the CDR3 reads TGTGCCAGCAGCTTAGCCTTGGGTGAGCAGTTCTTC. Translating gives CASSLALGEQFF.

This clone was observed a single time. The CDR3 protein is CASSPRQTKLASFTDTQYF. CDR3 coding DNA: TGTGCCAGCTCACCAAGGCAGACGAAACTAGCGAGTTTCACAGATACGCAGTATTTT. V gene TRBV18 combines with J gene TRBJ2-3, with 7 bases aligning to TRBD2. The J segment lost 2 bases and the V segment lost 2 bases, leaving 16 bases of the junction unmatched. The CDR3 has 19 residues. Germline V gene data show CDR1 as KGHSH and CDR2 as LQKENI.

The CDR3 DNA sequence: TGCGCCAGCAGCTCAAACAGGGCAGGGGAGCAGTACTTC. This translates into CASSSNRAGEQYF. V is TRBV5-1 and J is TRBJ2-7; a weak D match, TRBD1 (6 bases). Germline CDR1 and CDR2: SGHRS and YFSETQ. V was cut by 3 bases and J by 7 bases, with 14 bases left in between. The CDR3 sequence is 13 residues long. Filled out from reference TRBV5-1 and TRBJ2-7, the complete variable domain reads KAGVTQTPRYLIKTRGQQVTLSCSPISGHRSVSWYQQTPGQGLQFLFEYFSETQRNKGNFPGRFSGRQFSNSRSEMNVSTLELGDSALYLCASSSNRAGEQYFGPGTRLTVT.

V gene TRBV28 combines with J gene TRBJ2-3; the D is unclear. This CDR3 contains 13 residues. CDR1 and CDR2 (germline): MDHEN, SYDVKM. Trimming removed 8 bases from V and 7 bases from J, with 16 bases in between. CDR3 bases: TGTGCCAGCGCCAGACGATGGTCGTATACGCAGTATTTT. The encoded protein is CASARRWSYTQYF.